The 24 T cell receptor beta chains given below trace back to one sample, sequenced in a study of blood T cell repertoires in COVID-19. Produced via immunoSEQ multiplex PCR; TCRdb's table is partial and in-frame only. The sample has roughly 92,000 clones; more than 75% are singletons. Sample: peripheral blood. These receptors came from a woman older than 75 with acute or convalescent COVID-19.

The chain employs TRBV7-3 and TRBJ2-3; D perhaps matches TRBD1 (6 bases). V was cut by 2 bases and J by 1 base, with 19 bases left in between. The CDR3 contains 18 residues. The V gene's germline CDR1 is SGHTA and CDR2 FQGTGA. CDR3 protein: CASSLGFSQGLGTDTQYF. CDR3 DNA sequence: TGTGCCAGCAGCTTAGGGTTTTCACAGGGATTGGGCACAGATACGCAGTATTTT.

This chain uses TRBV5-5 with TRBJ1-4, with D perhaps matching TRBD1 (6 bases). The CDR3 runs to 15 residues. The V end lost 3 bases, the J end lost 8 bases, and 17 bases lay between the germline ends. CDR1 is SGHKS, CDR2 YYEKEE, per germline (reference sequence). The CDR3 reads CASSSYRDYSEKLFF. The CDR3 DNA is TGTGCCAGCAGCTCCTACAGGGACTATTCCGAAAAACTGTTTTTT.

This clone was seen only once. The rearrangement links TRBV7-6 to TRBJ1-5; D is unclear. V was clipped by 3 bases and J by 0 bases, with 12 bases between them. There are 16 residues in the CDR3. Looked up from germline, CDR1 is SGHVS and CDR2 is FNYEAQ. CDR3 residues: CASSFVWNYSNQPQHF. CDR3 sequence (DNA): TGTGCCAGCAGCTTTGTGTGGAACTATAGCAATCAGCCCCAGCATTTT.

The chain recombines TRBV18 with TRBJ1-6; TRBD1 aligns across 8 bases. This CDR3 contains 14 residues. CDR1 KGHSH and CDR2 LQKENI come from the germline V gene. V was pared by 5 bases and J by 7 bases, with 4 bases of the junction left unmatched. DNA for the CDR3: TGTGCCAGCTCAGTGGACAGGGTCAATTCACCCCTCCACTTT. Translated, it gives CASSVDRVNSPLHF.

CDR3 DNA sequence: TGTGCCAGTGCTGGTGTTGGGAGCGGGGAGCTGTTTTTT. Translating it yields CASAGVGSGELFF. The V call is TRBV6-5, the J call TRBJ2-2; weak D call: TRBD2 (5 bases). Deletions cut 9 bases from V and 7 bases from J, with 15 bases between. Germline V gene data show CDR1 as MNHEY and CDR2 as SVGAGI. The CDR3 has 13 residues.

This rearrangement joins TRBV3-1 (or the pseudogene TRBV3-2) to TRBJ2-5; TRBD2 aligns across 9 bases. The ends lost 0 bases at V and 4 bases at J; junction bases unmatched: 18. Germline V gives CDR1 LGHDT, CDR2 YNNKEL (reference sequence). The CDR3 length is 20 residues. The CDR3 spells CASSQDSRGGTSGPTETQYF. The CDR3 DNA follows: TGTGCCAGCAGCCAAGATTCCCGAGGGGGAACTAGCGGGCCTACAGAGACCCAGTACTTC.

The chain has TRBV21-1 and TRBJ1-4; the table calls TRBD1, which could not be checked here. TRBV21-1 is a pseudogene segment. The CDR3 totals 15 residues. CDR3 protein: CASSLTQAINEKLFF. For the CDR3, the DNA is TGTGCCAGCAGCCTTACACAGGCTATAAATGAAAAACTGTTTTTT.

The chain employs TRBV15 and TRBJ2-1, with TRBD2 matching 9 bases. The germline V gene has CDR1 LNHNV and CDR2 YYDKDF (reference sequence). The CDR3 is 17 residues long. V was clipped by 0 bases and J by 3 bases; unmatched bases: 6. The DNA of the CDR3 is TGTGCCACCAGCAGAGAAGGAGGGACTAGCTTCTACAATGAGCAGTTCTTC. As protein: CATSREGGTSFYNEQFF.

Only one count was recorded for this clone. The chain has TRBV12-3 or TRBV12-4 and TRBJ2-1; no clear D gene. Between the trimmed V and J ends, which lost 4 bases and 12 bases, there was a span of 10 bases. This CDR3 comprises 11 residues. CDR3 sequence reads: CASSSTELQFF. In DNA form, the CDR3 reads TGTGCCAGCAGTTCGACTGAACTGCAGTTCTTC.

V usage is TRBV29-1 and J usage is TRBJ1-1, with 9 bases lining up with TRBD1. V lost 6 bases, J lost 4 bases, and 9 bases stayed unmatched. Germline CDR1 reads SQVTM; CDR2 reads ANQGSEA. The length of the CDR3 is 14 residues. The chain's CDR3 is CSVEKQGAATEAFF. The CDR3 DNA reads as TGCAGCGTCGAGAAACAGGGGGCCGCCACTGAAGCTTTCTTT. Together with reference TRBV29-1 and TRBJ1-1, the CDR3 gives the full variable domain: SAVISQKPSRDICQRGTSLTIQCQVDSQVTMMFWYRQQPGQSLTLIATANQGSEATYESGFVIDKFPISRPNLTFSTLTVSNMSPEDSSIYLCSVEKQGAATEAFFGQGTRLTVV.

The chain has TRBV5-1 and TRBJ2-1; 11 bases are shared with TRBD2. CDR3 length equals 17 residues. V lost 7 bases to trimming and J lost 5 bases; unmatched junction nucleotides: 14. CDR1 SGHRS and CDR2 YFSETQ come from the germline V gene. The CDR3 region is CASGGNSGRAWNNEQFF. Here the CDR3 DNA reads TGCGCCAGCGGTGGGAATAGCGGGAGGGCCTGGAACAATGAGCAGTTCTTC.

The chain is built from TRBV9 and TRBJ2-3, with 8 bases that match TRBD2. The V segment lost 4 bases and the J segment 4 bases; nucleotides outside the gene matches: 11. Germline V gene data show CDR1 as SGDLS and CDR2 as YYNGEE. This CDR3 region has 16 residues. The CDR3 region has the DNA TGTGCCAGCAGCTCAGAAGGACTAGCTGGCCCAGATACGCAGTATTTT. Its protein is CASSSEGLAGPDTQYF.

This sequence joins TRBV6-4 and TRBJ2-2; 7 bases fit TRBD1. Germline CDR1 and CDR2: MRHNA and SNTAGT. V gave up 6 bases and J gave up 3 bases; unmatched junction bases: 7. The CDR3 consists of 15 residues. The CDR3 bases are TGTGCCAGCAGACCCGACAGGGTTGACACCGGGGAGCTGTTTTTT. As protein: CASRPDRVDTGELFF.

The rearrangement links TRBV5-4 to TRBJ1-4; TRBD1 matches 8 bases. Germline trimming cut 5 bases from V and 4 bases from J; bases unmatched to any gene: 10. Germline CDR1 SGHNT, CDR2 YYREEE (reference sequence). The CDR3 runs 16 residues. CDR3: CASSSPGGELNEKLFF. CDR3 sequence (DNA): TGTGCCAGCAGTTCCCCAGGGGGCGAACTTAATGAAAAACTGTTTTTT.

This clone was recorded only once. CDR3 sequence: CAWDREAEAFF. The CDR3 coding sequence is TGTGCCTGGGACAGGGAAGCTGAAGCTTTCTTT. J is TRBJ1-1 and V is TRBV30; 7 bases map to TRBD1. The germline V gene encodes CDR1 GTSNPN and CDR2 SVGIG (reference sequence). J lost 6 bases, V lost 5 bases, and 3 bases had no gene match. The length of the CDR3 is 11 residues.

The chain combines TRBV7-8 with TRBJ2-1, with D perhaps matching TRBD2 (6 bases). The CDR3 runs to 17 residues. Trimming removed 6 bases from V and 4 bases from J, with 22 bases in between. Germline V gives CDR1 SGHVS, CDR2 FQNEAQ. The CDR3 DNA reads as TGTGCCAGCAGACCCCTGGCGGGAAGTGGTTCGTACAATGAGCAGTTCTTC. Amino acid sequence: CASRPLAGSGSYNEQFF.

The chain uses TRBV25-1 and TRBJ2-3; 9 bases fit TRBD2. This CDR3 has 17 amino acids. With 3 bases clipped from V and 3 bases from J, the junction kept 10 bases outside the gene matches. Per germline, CDR1 MGHDK and CDR2 SYGVNS. The CDR3 DNA reads TGTGCCAGCAGTGAGACTATACTAGCGGGCACAACAGATACGCAGTATTTT. It translates to CASSETILAGTTDTQYF.

This chain links TRBV9 with TRBJ2-7, with 8 bases aligning to TRBD2. The CDR3 runs to 16 residues. CDR1 SGDLS and CDR2 YYNGEE come from the germline V gene. Losses at the gene ends were 0 bases for V and 3 bases for J; bases not matched to a gene: 8. This CDR3 reads CASSVDQAGGLYEQYF. CDR3 DNA sequence: TGTGCCAGCAGCGTAGATCAGGCGGGAGGCCTCTACGAGCAGTACTTC.

The chain links TRBV19 to TRBJ2-7; perhaps TRBD1 as D (6 bases). The CDR3 runs 16 residues. Germline V gene data show CDR1 as LNHDA and CDR2 as SQIVND (reference sequence). Trimming removed 1 base from V and 6 bases from J, with 19 bases in between. The CDR3 DNA reads as TGTGCCAGTAGTATAGCGCGGTCAGGGGTCCACTCCGAGCAGTACTTC. Amino acid sequence: CASSIARSGVHSEQYF.

Regarding this clone: One junction end does not reproduce the germline sequence, and a read error may be involved. V and J are TRBV2 and TRBJ1-6; D gene unclear. Per the germline V gene, CDR1 is SNHLY and CDR2 is FYNNEI. This CDR3 is built from 12 residues. The CDR3: CASSLGPLGSLF. Written as DNA, the CDR3 is TGTGCCAGCAGCCTAGGGCCACTAGGGTCCCTCTTT.

The chain uses TRBV7-2 and TRBJ2-1; D is uncertain. The CDR3 runs 14 residues. Trimming took off 0 bases at V and 5 bases at J, with 8 bases between the two ends. Germline values: CDR1 SGHTA, CDR2 FQGNSA. The DNA of the CDR3 is TGTGCCAGCAGCTTAGCCCTACTCAACAATGAGCAGTTCTTC. Amino acids: CASSLALLNNEQFF.

The chain joins TRBV19 to TRBJ1-3, with D possibly TRBD1 on 6 matching bases. Germline V gene sequence: CDR1 LNHDA, CDR2 SQIVND (reference sequence). The CDR3 loop spans 16 amino acids. The V end lost 5 bases, the J end lost 0 bases, and 14 bases lay between the germline ends. CDR3 DNA: TGTGCCAGTAGTCAAGGGGGACGGATCTCTGGAAACACCATATATTTT. Amino acids: CASSQGGRISGNTIYF.

The chain has TRBV9 and TRBJ1-6, with TRBD1 matching over 8 bases. The CDR3 runs 15 residues. Germline V gene sequence: CDR1 SGDLS, CDR2 YYNGEE. V trimming: 4 bases; J trimming: 8 bases; junction bases outside the gene matches: 8. The CDR3 protein is CASSLRTGLDSPLHF. CDR3 sequence (DNA): TGTGCCAGCAGCCTGCGGACAGGGTTGGATTCACCCCTCCACTTT.

This chain connects TRBV28 to TRBJ2-3; no firm D call. Germline lookup yields CDR1 MDHEN and CDR2 SYDVKM. This CDR3 is built from 13 residues. The V end was cut by 2 bases, the J end by 2 bases, with 5 bases between. CDR3 region: CASSLSYTDTQYF. Written as DNA, the CDR3 is TGTGCCAGCAGTTTAAGCTACACAGATACGCAGTATTTT. The full variable domain, rest sourced from reference TRBV28 and TRBJ2-3, is DVKVTQSSRYLVKRTGEKVFLECVQDMDHENMFWYRQDPGLGLRLIYFSYDVKMKEKGDIPEGYSVSREKKERFSLILESASTNQTSMYLCASSLSYTDTQYFGPGTRLTVL.